The TCR beta chain described here comes from a study of cytomegalovirus exposure and HLA in healthy donors. The study, taken as a whole, reports: With high specificity and sensitivity, the classifier reportedly diagnosed cytomegalovirus status. Rare TCR sequences dominated, though some public TCRs recurred in many donors. Donor immune exposure was known only as CMV serostatus. In a later analysis, productive TCRs from donors in an Asian-associated ancestry cluster reportedly carried fewer N-insertions than the cohort mean.

Details on this clone: Its antigen remains unidentified.

Researchers ran the PCR with 60 Vbeta and 13 Jbeta primers. Sequenced by immunoSEQ multiplex PCR; TCRdb stores in-frame clones only, minus some. The table has some 190,000 clones, under 80% seen once; the top ten hold less than 2.5%. The sequenced material came from PBMCs. The sequence derives from a woman aged 25 to 39 in good health and CMV-seropositive.

The CDR3 spells CASSSLNQETQYF. The CDR3, as DNA: TGTGCCAGCAGCTCCCTAAACCAAGAGACCCAGTACTTC. J is TRBJ2-5 and V is TRBV9, with no clear D. Per germline, CDR1 SGDLS and CDR2 YYNGEE. Trimming cost V 4 bases and J 0 bases, with 7 bases left between them. The length of the CDR3 is 13 residues.